The clone carrying this T cell receptor beta chain was counted many times. This entry is derived from a study of human T cells and chemical hapten exposure. About the research overall: Skin of the upper inner arm, about 2 cm by about 2 cm, received 2% DPC for sensitization. The study traced per-sample TCR yield variation mainly to small differences in pooled library volumes.

The CDR3 runs 17 residues. Looked up from germline, CDR1 is LGHNA and CDR2 is YSLEER. V was pared by 5 bases and J by 3 bases, with 14 bases of the junction left unmatched. Library preparation tagged each individual cDNA molecule with a unique molecular identifier. TCRdb re-derived calls from the RACE reads in MiXCR, one entry per CDR3 protein. There are 50,000 or so distinct CDR3 sequences in the sample; 9.9% occur only once, and 16% lies in the top ten. Time point defined: patch test 3, about 24 weeks after DPC sensitization. Treatment noted: therapeutic diphenylcyclopropenone sensitization with weekly scalp DPC.

The sequencing here drew on whole blood, taken in connection with sensitization to the hapten diphenylcyclopropenone (DPC). The V and J genes are TRBV4-3 and TRBJ1-1; 8 bases line up with TRBD1. The TCR comes from a woman in her thirties or forties with alopecia areata. Some clones in this sample may be carry-over from other donors' samples. CDR3: CASSTGQGAGRDTEAFF. The DNA of the CDR3 is TGCGCCAGCAGCACCGGACAGGGAGCGGGCCGGGACACTGAAGCTTTCTTT.